Presented here are 18 T cell receptor beta chains from one specimen sequenced in a study of cytomegalovirus exposure and HLA in healthy donors. Profiled with immunoSEQ multiplex PCR; TCRdb holds only in-frame clones, not every one. The sample holds under 95,000 clones, around 94% seen once. Sequencing used PBMCs. The receptors originated from a young woman in good health and CMV-seropositive.

This sequence joins TRBV15 and TRBJ2-7; the match to TRBD2 covers 16 bases. Per the germline V gene, CDR1 is LNHNV and CDR2 is YYDKDF (reference sequence). Germline trimming cut 1 base from V and 6 bases from J; bases unmatched to any gene: 6. This CDR3 region has 17 residues. The CDR3 region has the DNA TGTGCCACCAGCAGAGGTGGGACTAGCGGGGGGGCCGGCGAGCAGTACTTC. Protein sequence: CATSRGGTSGGAGEQYF.

The chain links TRBV4-1 to TRBJ1-6, with D possibly matching TRBD1 (6 bases). Trimming removed 3 bases from V and 5 bases from J, with 8 bases in between. CDR1 and CDR2 from the germline V gene are MGHRA and YSYEKL. CDR3 length: 14 amino acids. The CDR3 region is CASSQDRDNSPLHF. In DNA, the CDR3 is TGCGCCAGCAGCCAGGACAGAGATAATTCACCCCTCCACTTT.

The chain couples TRBV5-4 to TRBJ1-3; a weak D match, TRBD1 (5 bases). Germline CDR1 SGHNT, CDR2 YYREEE (reference sequence). The CDR3 extends over 17 amino acids. The germline V and J ends were trimmed by 0 bases and 6 bases, with 19 bases remaining between them. CDR3: CASSLEIGAGAENTIYF. CDR3 bases: TGTGCCAGCAGCTTGGAAATAGGGGCAGGCGCGGAAAACACCATATATTTT. The whole variable domain, filled in from reference TRBV5-4 and TRBJ1-3, reads ETGVTQSPTHLIKTRGQQVTLRCSSQSGHNTVSWYQQALGQGPQFIFQYYREEENGRGNFPPRFSGLQFPNYSSELNVNALELDDSALYLCASSLEIGAGAENTIYFGEGSWLTVV.

The chain is built from TRBV28 and TRBJ1-5; 7 nucleotides align to TRBD1. CDR3 length: 15 residues. Germline V lookup: CDR1 MDHEN, CDR2 SYDVKM. Trimming took 6 bases from V and 5 from J; bases not matched to a gene: 10. The CDR3 DNA reads as TGTGCCAGCAGGGACGACAGGGACGTTTATCAGCCCCAGCATTTT. Translating gives CASRDDRDVYQPQHF.

The chain has TRBV9 and TRBJ1-1, with 8 bases identical to TRBD1. Germline CDR1 is SGDLS and CDR2 is YYNGEE. This CDR3 has 14 amino acids. Trimming cost V 3 bases and J 2 bases; bases outside gene matches: 3. The CDR3 region has the DNA TGTGCCAGCAGCGCGACAGGGGTTAACACTGAAGCTTTCTTT. Translated, it gives CASSATGVNTEAFF.

V usage is TRBV29-1 and J usage is TRBJ2-7, with a weak D call TRBD1 (6 bases). The CDR3 spans 14 residues. The V end lost 0 bases, the J end lost 0 bases, and 9 bases lay between the germline ends. Germline-derived CDR1 and CDR2 are SQVTM and ANQGSEA. The chain's CDR3 is CSVEETGDSYEQYF. CDR3 nucleotide sequence: TGCAGCGTTGAAGAGACAGGTGACTCCTACGAGCAGTACTTC.

The chain uses TRBV28 and TRBJ2-1; tentative D call: TRBD2 (6 bases). Germline V lookup: CDR1 MDHEN, CDR2 SYDVKM. V dropped 5 bases and J dropped 12 bases, with 11 bases sitting between them. The length of the CDR3 is 11 residues. CDR3 sequence: CASSLRGRQFF. The CDR3 DNA is TGTGCCAGCAGTCTACGGGGGAGGCAGTTCTTC.

This chain connects TRBV19 to TRBJ2-5; 9 bases are shared with TRBD2. The V and J ends lost 6 bases and 3 bases, in that order; junction bases with no gene match: 5. Germline V gives CDR1 LNHDA, CDR2 SQIVND (reference sequence). The CDR3 consists of 14 residues. CDR3 in DNA: TGTGCCAGTAGATCCCGCGGGGGGGAAGAGACCCAGTACTTC. The encoded protein is CASRSRGGEETQYF.

The chain couples TRBV10-3 to TRBJ1-2; possibly TRBD1 for D (6 bases). Trimming removed 3 bases at V and 4 bases at J, with 15 bases between. CDR1 and CDR2 (germline): ENHRY, SYGVKD. The CDR3 is made up of 15 amino acids. CDR3 amino acids: CAISDGGQLAYGYTF. The CDR3 DNA is TGTGCCATCAGTGATGGCGGACAGCTCGCCTATGGCTACACCTTC.

V and J are TRBV7-8 and TRBJ1-3; D uncertain. V was pared by 6 bases and J by 4 bases, with 4 bases between. Germline-derived CDR1 and CDR2 are SGHVS and FQNEAQ. The CDR3 totals 11 residues. The CDR3 sequence: CASRSGNTIYF. For the CDR3, the DNA is TGTGCCAGCAGGTCAGGAAACACCATATATTTT.

This chain connects TRBV18 to TRBJ1-5; 9 nucleotides match TRBD1. In germline, CDR1 is KGHSH, CDR2 LQKENI. The CDR3 extends over 14 amino acids. V shed 4 bases, J shed 5 bases, and the junction held 3 bases outside the gene matches. The chain's CDR3 is CASSLRQGDQPQHF. DNA for the CDR3: TGTGCCAGCTCACTGAGACAGGGGGATCAGCCCCAGCATTTT.

This chain connects TRBV5-1 to TRBJ1-4, with D perhaps TRBD1 (5 bases). The CDR3 is 18 amino acids. The V end was cut by 0 bases, the J end by 4 bases, with 19 bases between. Germline V gene lookup returns CDR1 SGHRS and CDR2 YFSETQ. CDR3 DNA: TGCGCCAGCAGCTTGGGAGAAAGCGGGGACTCCAGTAATGAAAAACTGTTTTTT. Residues: CASSLGESGDSSNEKLFF.

The chain recombines TRBV14 with TRBJ2-7; D is undetermined. The V and J ends lost 1 base and 2 bases respectively, with 6 bases between them. CDR3 size: 13 residues. CDR1 SGHDN and CDR2 FVKESK come from the germline V gene. CDR3 protein: CASSQVGPYEQYF. The CDR3 DNA follows: TGTGCCAGCAGCCAAGTTGGGCCCTACGAGCAGTACTTC.

This clone was recorded once. V is TRBV14 and J is TRBJ1-4, with D uncertain. The germline V gene encodes CDR1 SGHDN and CDR2 FVKESK. This CDR3 contains 16 residues. Trimming removed 4 bases from V and 5 bases from J, with 17 bases in between. The CDR3 sequence is CASSPYDPGSNEKLFF. The DNA of the CDR3 is TGTGCCAGCAGCCCGTACGATCCAGGCTCGAATGAAAAACTGTTTTTT.

This chain connects TRBV19 to TRBJ2-7; TRBD2 agrees at 8 bases. V lost 6 bases, J lost 3 bases, and 7 bases stayed unmatched. This CDR3 region has 14 residues. CDR1 and CDR2 from the germline V gene are LNHDA and SQIVND (reference sequence). CDR3 loop: CASRPAGGNYEQYF. CDR3 nucleotides: TGTGCCAGTAGGCCTGCGGGGGGTAACTACGAGCAGTACTTC.

This clone came up once. This sequence joins TRBV27 and TRBJ2-3; TRBD2 might be the D (5 bases). This CDR3 has 15 amino acids. Germline CDR1 MNHEY, CDR2 SMNVEV (reference sequence). Trimming cost V 0 bases and J 8 bases, with 15 bases left between them. The CDR3 is CASSLSIGVWGTQYF. CDR3 DNA sequence: TGTGCCAGCAGTTTATCGATCGGGGTCTGGGGTACGCAGTATTTT.

This chain connects TRBV28 to TRBJ1-5, with D maybe TRBD1 (6 bases). Germline V lookup: CDR1 MDHEN, CDR2 SYDVKM. The CDR3 runs 15 residues. V was trimmed by 5 bases and J by 7 bases, leaving 18 bases between them. The DNA of the CDR3 is TGTGCCAGCAGTGCCCTCACAGGGTCGGGACAGCCCCAGCATTTT. Translating it yields CASSALTGSGQPQHF.

This clone was seen just once. The chain has TRBV2 and TRBJ1-4; 7 positions agree with TRBD1. CDR1 and CDR2 (germline): SNHLY, FYNNEI. The CDR3 loop spans 14 amino acids. Trimming cost V 5 bases and J 5 bases; bases outside gene matches: 5. The CDR3 nucleotides read TGTGCCAGCAGTCCGGGACAGCCGAATGAAAAACTGTTTTTT. It encodes CASSPGQPNEKLFF.